The 7 T cell receptor beta chains below come from one sample, sequenced in a study of CD8+ T cells in alopecia areata. Extracted RNA was reverse transcribed, and the resulting cDNA served as sequencing template. Measured with immunoSEQ multiplex PCR; TCRdb has only the in-frame clones, and not every one. In the table there are 150,000 to 200,000 clones, 45% to 65% of which are singletons. Stated treatment: oral pan-JAK inhibitor, 5-10 mg twice daily. The material was CD4+ T cells sorted from blood, obtained at week 4, from a patient treated with tofacitinib. Source of these receptors: a human donor with alopecia areata.

This sequence joins TRBV18 and TRBJ2-5, with unresolved D. The germline gives CDR1 KGHSH, CDR2 LQKENI. V gave up 0 bases and J gave up 2 bases, with 16 bases separating them. The CDR3 extends over 17 amino acids. The CDR3, as DNA: TGTGCCAGCTCACCACCGGTGATAGCCACAACTCAAGAGACCCAGTACTTC. Translated: CASSPPVIATTQETQYF.

V and J are TRBV30 and TRBJ1-3; D not certain. Trimming cost V 0 bases and J 7 bases, with 4 bases left between them. This CDR3 spans 11 amino acids. Germline CDR1 reads GTSNPN; CDR2 reads SVGIG (reference sequence). The CDR3 loop is CAWSVRNTIYF. The CDR3 DNA reads TGTGCCTGGAGTGTACGTAACACCATATATTTT.

This chain links TRBV6-1 with TRBJ2-2, with D possibly being TRBD2 (6 bases). CDR3 length: 13 residues. V shed 6 bases and J shed 7 bases, with 12 bases lying between them. From germline, CDR1 is MNHNS and CDR2 SASEGT. The DNA for the CDR3 is TGTGCCAGCAGCGATACCGGGGGCGGGGAGCTGTTTTTT. It codes for CASSDTGGGELFF.

The gene calls are TRBV25-1 and TRBJ1-1; 8 nucleotides align to TRBD1. The trim removed 8 bases at V and 11 bases at J, leaving 10 bases unmatched. Germline values: CDR1 MGHDK, CDR2 SYGVNS. There are 12 residues in the CDR3. CDR3: CASGRQGAAAFF. The CDR3 DNA sequence: TGTGCCAGCGGCCGCCAGGGGGCGGCGGCTTTCTTT.

The chain joins TRBV7-2 to TRBJ1-2; a possible D gene is TRBD1 (5 bases). V was trimmed by 5 bases and J by 7 bases, leaving 14 bases between them. The CDR3 is made up of 13 amino acids. CDR1 is SGHTA and CDR2 is FQGNSA in the germline V gene. CDR3 nucleotides: TGTGCCAGCAGCGGCGGCAGGGTTGGTGGCTACACCTTC. As protein: CASSGGRVGGYTF.

The chain employs TRBV27 and TRBJ2-7; D gene ambiguous. Germline CDR1 is MNHEY and CDR2 is SMNVEV (reference sequence). Trimming cost V 5 bases and J 2 bases, with 10 bases left between them. The CDR3 consists of 13 residues. The CDR3 region has the DNA TGTGCCAGCAGTCCCCGTAGGCCCTACGAGCAGTACTTC. Translation: CASSPRRPYEQYF.

This clone was picked up a small number of times. The chain has TRBV29-1 and TRBJ2-1, with D perhaps TRBD2 (6 bases). V lost 3 bases and J 6 bases, leaving 12 bases between the germline ends. The CDR3 runs 13 residues. Germline assignment: CDR1 SQVTM and CDR2 ANQGSEA. CDR3 protein: CSVDRDGGNEQFF. The DNA for the CDR3 is TGCAGCGTTGACCGGGACGGGGGCAATGAGCAGTTCTTC.